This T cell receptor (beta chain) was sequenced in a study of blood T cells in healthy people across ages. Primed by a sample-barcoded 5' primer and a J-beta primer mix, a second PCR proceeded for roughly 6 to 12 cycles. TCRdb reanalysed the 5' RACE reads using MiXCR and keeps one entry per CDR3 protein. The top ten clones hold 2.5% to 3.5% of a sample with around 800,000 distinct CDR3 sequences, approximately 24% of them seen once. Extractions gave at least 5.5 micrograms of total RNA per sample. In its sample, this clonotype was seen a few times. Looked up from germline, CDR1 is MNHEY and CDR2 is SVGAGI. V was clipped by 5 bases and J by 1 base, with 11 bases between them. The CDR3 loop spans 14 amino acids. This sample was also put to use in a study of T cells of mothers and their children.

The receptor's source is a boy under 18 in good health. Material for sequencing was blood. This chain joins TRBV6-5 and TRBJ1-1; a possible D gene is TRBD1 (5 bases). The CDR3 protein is CASSRGTANTEAFF. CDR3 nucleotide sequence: TGTGCCAGCAGTCGGGGGACGGCGAACACTGAAGCTTTCTTT.